This T cell receptor (beta chain) originates from a study of blood T cell repertoires in COVID-19. This CDR3 comprises 15 residues. Germline V gene lookup returns CDR1 LNHDA and CDR2 SQIVND (reference sequence). Trimming stripped 3 bases from V and 3 bases from J, with 15 bases between. The assay was immunoSEQ multiplex PCR, and TCRdb's table has in-frame clones only and misses some. In the table there are 380,000 or so clones, about 90% of which are singletons. The TCR was taken from a man younger than 40 who had recovered from COVID-19. The material sequenced was PBMCs or T cells enriched from blood (not recorded which). This sequence joins TRBV19 and TRBJ2-7, with a tentative D call TRBD1 (6 bases). CDR3 bases: TGTGCCAGTAGTATCAATACGGACAGCTACTACGAGCAGTACTTC. It translates to CASSINTDSYYEQYF.